Below are 23 T cell receptor beta chains sequenced from a single sample in a study of blood T cell repertoires in COVID-19. Sequenced by immunoSEQ multiplex PCR; TCRdb stores in-frame clones only, minus some. This sample has 100,000 or so clones, with around 90% found just once. Sequenced sample: peripheral blood. The receptor set was obtained from a man in his 70s with acute or convalescent COVID-19.

This chain uses TRBV13 with TRBJ2-1; TRBD2 matches at 11 bases. The CDR3 covers 15 residues. CDR1 PRHDT and CDR2 FYEKMQ come from the germline V gene (reference sequence). After removal of 6 bases from V and 6 bases from J, the junction contained 7 bases not matched to a gene. The CDR3 region has the DNA TGTGCCAGCAGTCCCGGACTAGCGGGTCCCAATGAGCAGTTCTTC. It is translated as CASSPGLAGPNEQFF.

V and J are TRBV9 and TRBJ2-1, with 8 bases identical to TRBD2. The CDR3 covers 15 residues. V lost 3 bases, J lost 3 bases, and 5 bases stayed unmatched. The germline V gene has CDR1 SGDLS and CDR2 YYNGEE. The CDR3 loop reads CASSEAGAHYNEQFF. DNA for the CDR3: TGTGCCAGCAGCGAAGCGGGAGCCCACTACAATGAGCAGTTCTTC.

The genes are TRBV15 and TRBJ1-4, with 7 bases matching TRBD1. The CDR3 length is 15 residues. Germline V gene sequence: CDR1 LNHNV, CDR2 YYDKDF (reference sequence). V trimming: 5 bases; J trimming: 5 bases; junction bases outside the gene matches: 8. CDR3 in DNA: TGTGCCACCAGCGGAGGGGGCACAGGAAATGAAAAACTGTTTTTT. This translates into CATSGGGTGNEKLFF.

This sequence joins TRBV5-4 and TRBJ1-4, with 7 bases matching TRBD1. The CDR3 has 15 amino acids. Unmatched junction bases numbered 8, after V lost 2 bases and J lost 7 bases. Germline CDR1 reads SGHNT; CDR2 reads YYREEE (reference sequence). In nucleotides, the CDR3 is TGTGCCAGCAGCTTACCGGGACAGTCGGGTGAAAAACTGTTTTTT. This sequence encodes CASSLPGQSGEKLFF.

Written as DNA, the CDR3 is TGTGCCAGCCAGCGGGGAGGGACAGGGGGCAATCAGCCCCAGCATTTT. This sequence encodes CASQRGGTGGNQPQHF. This chain connects TRBV28 to TRBJ1-5, with 10 bases fitting TRBD1. There are 16 residues in the CDR3. Per germline, CDR1 MDHEN and CDR2 SYDVKM. Losses at the gene ends were 8 bases for V and 2 bases for J; bases not matched to a gene: 9.

This rearrangement joins TRBV19 to TRBJ2-5; D is perhaps TRBD1 (5 bases). CDR1 is LNHDA and CDR2 is SQIVND in the germline V gene (reference sequence). The CDR3 length is 13 residues. V shed 5 bases and J shed 2 bases, with 9 bases lying between them. CDR3 nucleotides: TGTGCCAGTAGTCCTCAGGGTCAAGAGACCCAGTACTTC. This translates into CASSPQGQETQYF.

The chain combines TRBV27 with TRBJ2-1, with 8 bases aligning to TRBD2. The CDR3 sequence is 16 residues long. The ends lost 5 bases at V and 5 bases at J; junction bases unmatched: 11. Germline V gene lookup returns CDR1 MNHEY and CDR2 SMNVEV (reference sequence). The CDR3 nucleotides read TGTGCCAGCAGTATACAACTAGCGGCCTTCAACAATGAGCAGTTCTTC. Its protein product is CASSIQLAAFNNEQFF.

CDR3 sequence (DNA): TGTGCCAGCAGCCTACAGGGGAATAACTATGGCTACACCTTC. It yields the protein CASSLQGNNYGYTF. The chain is built from TRBV7-9 and TRBJ1-2, with 7 bases matching TRBD1. The V and J ends lost 5 bases and 1 base, in that order; junction bases with no gene match: 4. The CDR3 is 14 residues long. Germline V gene data show CDR1 as SEHNR and CDR2 as FQNEAQ (reference sequence).

This clone was detected once. The chain recombines TRBV7-3 with TRBJ2-3; tentatively, D is TRBD1 (6 bases). Germline values: CDR1 SGHTA, CDR2 FQGTGA. Trimming stripped 6 bases from V and 4 bases from J, with 14 bases between. The CDR3 totals 14 residues. In DNA, the CDR3 is TGTGCCAGCAGTACAGGGACGGGCGCAGATACGCAGTATTTT. Protein: CASSTGTGADTQYF. Based on the CDR3 plus reference TRBV7-3 and TRBJ2-3, the full variable domain is GAGVSQTPSNKVTEKGKYVELRCDPISGHTALYWYRQSLGQGPEFLIYFQGTGAADDSGLPNDRFFAVRPEGSVSTLKIQRTERGDSAVYLCASSTGTGADTQYFGPGTRLTVL.

The J gene is TRBJ1-4, the V gene TRBV7-8; D possibly corresponds to TRBD1 (5 bases). Trimming pared 5 bases from V and 7 bases from J, leaving 14 bases between. The CDR3 extends over 14 amino acids. Looked up from germline, CDR1 is SGHVS and CDR2 is FQNEAQ. CDR3 in amino acids: CASSRVGTREKLFF. CDR3 nucleotides: TGTGCCAGCAGCCGGGTGGGGACTCGTGAAAAACTGTTTTTT.

This chain joins TRBV5-1 and TRBJ1-1; D gene ambiguous. The CDR3 covers 14 residues. Germline-derived CDR1 and CDR2 are SGHRS and YFSETQ. The V end lost 3 bases, the J end lost 1 base, and 10 bases lay between the germline ends. The CDR3 loop reads CASSSTARNTEAFF. In nucleotides, the CDR3 is TGCGCCAGCAGCTCCACCGCCAGGAACACTGAAGCTTTCTTT.

J is TRBJ2-7 and V is TRBV11-3, with D unresolved. V lost 0 bases, J lost 1 base, and 7 bases lay in between. CDR1 SGHNT and CDR2 YENEEA come from the germline V gene. The CDR3 loop spans 14 amino acids. CDR3 region: CASSLDWPSYEQYF. In DNA, the CDR3 is TGTGCCAGCAGCTTAGATTGGCCATCCTACGAGCAGTACTTC.

The chain carries TRBV12-3 or TRBV12-4 and TRBJ2-3; 7 bases are a match to TRBD1. The CDR3 is made up of 13 amino acids. Trimming cost V 4 bases and J 4 bases; bases outside gene matches: 2. The CDR3 DNA is TGTGCCAGCAGTTACGGGACAGCAGATACGCAGTATTTT. Amino acids: CASSYGTADTQYF.

The table lists this clone with a few counts. This sequence joins TRBV11-2 and TRBJ1-3; 8 bases map to TRBD1. V trimming: 5 bases; J trimming: 4 bases; junction bases outside the gene matches: 10. In germline, CDR1 is SGHAT, CDR2 FQNNGV. The CDR3 has 16 amino acids. DNA for the CDR3: TGTGCCAGCAGCCCCTCGGACAGGGTTGCCGGAAACACCATATATTTT. It codes for CASSPSDRVAGNTIYF.

The V call is TRBV28, the J call TRBJ2-3; no reliable D call. The CDR3 totals 14 residues. Germline V gene sequence: CDR1 MDHEN, CDR2 SYDVKM. Trimming shortened V by 5 bases and J by 4 bases, and 13 bases separated the two germline ends. CDR3 sequence (DNA): TGTGCCAGCAGTCAGCCCAGCGCGGCAGATACGCAGTATTTT. This sequence encodes CASSQPSAADTQYF.

The V and J genes are TRBV2 and TRBJ1-5, with TRBD1 matching 7 bases. Germline loops: CDR1 SNHLY, CDR2 FYNNEI. Trimming took 4 bases from V and 0 from J; bases not matched to a gene: 6. The CDR3 extends over 16 amino acids. DNA for the CDR3: TGTGCCAGCAGTGGATGGACAGGTAATAGCAATCAGCCCCAGCATTTT. It is translated as CASSGWTGNSNQPQHF.

This chain links TRBV19 with TRBJ2-5; 8 nucleotides agree with TRBD2. The CDR3 runs to 16 residues. CDR1 and CDR2 (germline): LNHDA, SQIVND (reference sequence). After removal of 1 base from V and 5 bases from J, the junction contained 9 bases not matched to a gene. CDR3 region: CASSIVPAGVRETQYF. CDR3 DNA: TGTGCCAGTAGTATAGTCCCAGCGGGAGTCAGGGAGACCCAGTACTTC.

The chain links TRBV5-4 to TRBJ2-3, with D hard to call. The CDR3 runs 12 residues. The germline CDR1 and CDR2 sequences are SGHNT and YYREEE (reference sequence). Trimming shortened V by 2 bases and J by 7 bases, and 8 bases separated the two germline ends. The CDR3 sequence is CASSLPANTQYF. In nucleotides, the CDR3 is TGTGCCAGCAGCTTACCAGCGAATACGCAGTATTTT.

V gene TRBV6-6 combines with J gene TRBJ2-5; TRBD1 might be the D (5 bases). The germline V and J ends were trimmed by 4 bases and 1 base, with 10 bases remaining between them. Germline lookup yields CDR1 MNHNY and CDR2 SVGAGI (reference sequence). This CDR3 region has 14 residues. CDR3 DNA sequence: TGTGCCAGCAGTTTCAGGGTCCTCCAAGAGACCCAGTACTTC. It is translated as CASSFRVLQETQYF.

The chain is built from TRBV15 and TRBJ1-2; D ambiguous. The CDR3 contains 14 residues. Germline assignment: CDR1 LNHNV and CDR2 YYDKDF (reference sequence). V was trimmed by 4 bases and J by 2 bases, leaving 11 bases between them. CDR3 DNA: TGTGCCACCAGCAAGTACACAGCAAACTATGGCTACACCTTC. This codes for CATSKYTANYGYTF.

The V gene is TRBV14, the J gene TRBJ1-2; the match to TRBD1 covers 7 bases. V was clipped by 4 bases and J by 4 bases; unmatched bases: 6. This CDR3 comprises 14 residues. The germline V gene has CDR1 SGHDN and CDR2 FVKESK. The CDR3 DNA follows: TGTGCCAGCAGCCCGCGGACAGGCGGCTATGGCTACACCTTC. Protein sequence: CASSPRTGGYGYTF.

The chain employs TRBV5-6 and TRBJ1-1; unclear D gene. CDR3 size: 14 residues. Looked up from germline, CDR1 is SGHDT and CDR2 is YYEEEE. Trimming left V 0 bases short and J 4 bases short, with 10 bases between. CDR3 sequence: CASSLAAEGTEAFF. CDR3 coding DNA: TGTGCCAGCAGCTTGGCGGCGGAGGGCACTGAAGCTTTCTTT.

This chain connects TRBV24-1 to TRBJ1-3; the D is unclear. CDR1 is KGHDR and CDR2 is SFDVKD in the germline V gene. This CDR3 is built from 13 residues. V shed 5 bases and J shed 2 bases, with 6 bases lying between them. The CDR3 reads CATSAAAGNTIYF. The CDR3 DNA follows: TGTGCCACCAGTGCCGCGGCTGGAAACACCATATATTTT.